The present TCR beta chain was sequenced within a study of shared clonotypes between healthy human individuals. Study overall: Each donor's CD4 naive and CD4 memory cells filled three plates apiece, CD8 naive two, and CD8 memory one. The study's findings and limits: Naive subsets typically showed greater estimated richness than memory subsets. Few donors limited the genetic and exposure-history diversity represented. Large depth notwithstanding, sorted-subset sequencing proved incomplete by rarefaction.

Generated by immunoSEQ multiplex PCR, the TCRdb table keeps only in-frame clones and is missing some. The table includes 2,100,000 or so clones, almost 96% detected once. Notes on this clone: What it binds is unknown.

V lost 5 bases, J lost 0 bases, and 9 bases stayed unmatched. From germline, CDR1 is MNHEY and CDR2 SMNVEV (reference sequence). The CDR3 has 16 residues. The sample was naive CD4+ T cells sorted from blood. The subset: CD45RA+ positively selected. The chain recombines TRBV27 with TRBJ1-1, with 7 bases identical to TRBD1. The origin of this receptor is a man between 18 and 35 years old in good health. CDR3 residues: CASSQRTGPLNTEAFF. For the CDR3, the DNA is TGTGCCAGCAGTCAACGGACAGGCCCTTTGAACACTGAAGCTTTCTTT.